This T cell receptor beta chain was sequenced in a study of blood T cell repertoires in COVID-19 (dated by TCRdb to about 2020). About the study as a whole: Samples from collaborators originated in the United States, Italy and Spain and spanned both the acute and convalescent phases of COVID-19. The material from the prospective study consisted of cDNA or gDNA derived from T cells, B-cell-depleted T cells, or PBMCs. Subjects who had been exposed to COVID-19, were actively infected with it, or had recovered from it provided the deeply sampled blood TCRbeta repertoires that made up the dataset. The repertoires were released in a freely available public database intended as a resource for research on the immune response to SARS-CoV-2. The samples were drawn from the first 160 participants of the ongoing ImmuneRACE study and from some 1,300 subjects provided by 6 global collaborators. The sample metadata nearly always contained a de-identified subject ID, COVID-19 status, age in years and sex. Where HLA class I and class II types were available, the types were taken from metadata supplied by the sample provider, not from assay-based typing. The paper as a whole reports these results and caveats: The quantity of clinical and demographic metadata differed by source and by participant and was supplied without curation.

Turning to this clone: Its antigen specificity is not known. Nothing much larger sits one base from this clone, and base qualities are not available.

At the junction V is shortened by 3 bases and J by 3 bases, with 14 bases in between. Per the germline V gene, KGHDR is the CDR1 and SFDVKD is the CDR2. From the cysteine up to the phenylalanine, the CDR3 has a length of 15 residues. Just the 45-base CDR3 DNA is kept, in frame starting at base 1. TCRbeta CDR3 regions were amplified from genomic DNA by means of the immunoSEQ Assay, a bias-controlled multiplex PCR. On the authors' methods: The number of nucleated cells in each sample was estimated by amplification of reference gene primers within the assay. To quantify the absolute abundance of each unique TCRbeta CDR3 rearrangement, sequence reads were collapsed and filtered. For each sample, productive Simpson clonality was calculated by taking the square root of Simpson's diversity index across productive rearrangements. Sourced from immuneACCESS, this table was stored by TCRdb with only in-frame sequences that have V and J called. A share of the clones is absent; for the studies checked, an unresolved V gene accounts for under half, and the remainder has no known explanation. V, J and clone size were drawn from that table, and D and trimming were deduced from the DNA. This sample comprises 95,000 to 130,000 clones, 75% to 90% of them detected only once. The ten largest account for around 2.3% of the sample.

The collaborating institutions used their own protocols to collect whole blood in K2EDTA tubes. For TCRbeta analysis, collaborators shipped samples in one of three forms: frozen whole blood, isolated PBMCs, or DNA extracted from either of those sample types. Recombination linked TRBV24-1 to TRBJ2-7; 6 matching bases give a weak D call of TRBD1. The sequence was collected from a man aged 30 to 45 with acute or convalescent COVID-19. Sample: peripheral blood. This receptor carries the CDR3 CATSDKTGWVYEQYF. The sequence in DNA is TGTGCCACCAGTGATAAGACAGGCTGGGTCTACGAGCAGTACTTC.